This T cell receptor (beta chain) was identified during a study of beta chain features in type 1 diabetes. Turning to the study itself: Patients shared similar age, gender and cell yields with healthy donors. The study examined about 100 million sorted cells across all samples. Study-wide points: All four CD4+ subsets from Type 1 diabetes patients carried moderately but significantly shorter TCRB CDR3s.

Unmatched junction bases numbered 7, after V lost 6 bases and J lost 4 bases. CDR3 length equals 15 residues. Germline values: CDR1 SGHTA, CDR2 FQGNSA. Reverse transcribing all isolated RNA meant expressed TCRB transcripts were sequenced. Sequenced naive, central memory and regulatory T cell samples produced an average of roughly 3.9 million reads. Here immunoSEQ multiplex PCR was the method, and the copy in TCRdb shows in-frame clones only, minus some. The profile covers tens of thousands of clones, with about 50% appearing a single time and 0.65% to 0.75% taken by the ten largest. This clone has a handful of counts. The antigen remains undetermined. By way of CD45RO/CCR7/CD25/CD127/CD95/CD27, the CD4+ regulatory, stem cell-like memory, central memory and naive cells were sorted.

The TCR comes from a man aged 30 to 45 with type 1 diabetes. The chain is built from TRBV7-2 and TRBJ2-1; 9 nucleotides agree with TRBD2. Sequencing used central memory CD4+ T cells from blood. This chain's CDR3 is CASSPAGGNYNEQFF. The CDR3, as DNA: TGTGCCAGCAGTCCAGCGGGAGGAAATTACAATGAGCAGTTCTTC.